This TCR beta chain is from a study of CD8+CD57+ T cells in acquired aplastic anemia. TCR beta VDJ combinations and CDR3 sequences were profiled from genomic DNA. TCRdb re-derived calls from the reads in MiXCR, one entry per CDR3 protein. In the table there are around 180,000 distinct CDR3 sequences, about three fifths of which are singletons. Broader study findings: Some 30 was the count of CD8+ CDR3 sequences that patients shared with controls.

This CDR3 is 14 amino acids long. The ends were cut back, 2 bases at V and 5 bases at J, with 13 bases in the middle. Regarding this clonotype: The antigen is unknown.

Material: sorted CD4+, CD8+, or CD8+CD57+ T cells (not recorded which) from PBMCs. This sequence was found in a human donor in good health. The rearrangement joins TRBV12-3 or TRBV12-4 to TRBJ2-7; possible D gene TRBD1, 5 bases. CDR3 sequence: CASSLFGRENEQYF. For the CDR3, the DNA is TGTGCCAGCAGTTTATTCGGCAGGGAAAACGAGCAGTACTTC.